This is a list of T cell receptor beta chains from one sample in a study of beta chain features in type 1 diabetes. Generated by immunoSEQ multiplex PCR, the TCRdb table keeps only in-frame clones and is missing some. The table includes approximately 330,000 clones, approximately 9.9% detected once. The material sequenced was naive CD4+ T cells from blood. The receptor set was obtained from a woman in her thirties in good health. CDR3s include the opening cysteine and the closing phenylalanine or tryptophan. D genes are given only for firm matches. For some rows the clone size is stated as once, few or many, or as a class when expanded; others skip it.

-	-	TRBV5-6	TRBJ2-2	CASSHGTPPGAGELFF	TGTGCCAGCAGCCATGGGACTCCCCCAGGAGCCGGGGAGCTGTTTTTT
-	-	TRBV29-1	TRBJ1-3	CSVDGGNSGNTIYF	TGCAGCGTTGATGGGGGGAACTCTGGAAACACCATATATTTT
-	few	TRBV18	TRBJ2-5	CASSPPARAGTQYF	TGTGCCAGCTCACCACCGGCCCGAGCGGGGACCCAGTACTTC
-	few	TRBV7-9	TRBJ1-1	CASSLTQGPTEAFF	TGTGCCAGCAGCTTAACTCAGGGGCCCACTGAAGCTTTCTTT
-	-	TRBV11-2	TRBJ2-5	CASSLGTVQETQYF	TGTGCCAGCAGCTTAGGGACAGTTCAAGAGACCCAGTACTTC
-	-	TRBV9	TRBJ2-1	CASSFEAVAAYNEQFF	TGTGCCAGCAGCTTTGAGGCGGTCGCCGCCTACAATGAGCAGTTCTTC
TRBD1	few	TRBV7-2	TRBJ1-4	CASSGQGWTGEKLFF	TGTGCCAGCAGCGGACAGGGGTGGACGGGTGAAAAACTGTTTTTT
-	-	TRBV7-3	TRBJ2-5	CASSQDQETQYF	TGTGCCAGCAGCCAGGACCAAGAGACCCAGTACTTC
TRBD1	-	TRBV6-5	TRBJ2-7	CASSLGTGLSYEQYF	TGTGCCAGCAGTCTCGGGACAGGCCTTTCCTACGAGCAGTACTTC
-	few	TRBV7-9	TRBJ2-2	CAGGAGELFF	TGTGCCGGAGGGGCCGGGGAGCTGTTTTTT
TRBD2	few	TRBV7-9	TRBJ2-6	CASSLIRGGPISGANVLTF	TGTGCCAGCAGCTTAATTCGGGGGGGCCCAATATCTGGGGCCAACGTCCTGACTTTC
TRBD2	few	TRBV7-2	TRBJ2-3	CASSLRLAGTDTQYF	TGTGCCAGCAGCCTCCGACTAGCGGGAACCGATACGCAGTATTTT
TRBD2	few	TRBV27	TRBJ2-7	CASSSLGAGAYEQYF	TGTGCCAGCAGTTCCCTAGGAGCGGGAGCCTACGAGCAGTACTTC
-	-	TRBV12-5	TRBJ1-3	CASGHGQTGNTIYF	TGTGCTAGTGGCCATGGACAGACTGGAAACACCATATATTTT
-	few	TRBV4-3	TRBJ2-7	CASSQDYLSREQYF	TGCGCCAGCAGCCAAGACTACCTTTCTCGCGAGCAGTACTTC
-	-	TRBV4-2	TRBJ2-5	CASSQGLQETQYF	TGTGCCAGCAGCCAAGGTTTACAGGAGACCCAGTACTTC
TRBD1	few	TRBV18	TRBJ2-7	CASSLNRDSYEQYF	TGTGCCAGCTCACTCAACCGGGACAGCTACGAGCAGTACTTC
TRBD1	-	TRBV5-1	TRBJ1-1	CASSRTGVNTEAFF	TGCGCCAGCAGCAGGACAGGGGTGAACACTGAAGCTTTCTTT
TRBD2	few	TRBV4-3	TRBJ2-3	CASSQDFLGLAGNTDTQYF	TGCGCCAGCAGCCAAGATTTTTTGGGACTAGCGGGTAACACAGATACGCAGTATTTT
TRBD1	-	TRBV4-3	TRBJ1-1	CASRLTGGWTEAFF	TGCGCCAGCAGACTAACAGGGGGGTGGACTGAAGCTTTCTTT
-	few	TRBV6-8	TRBJ1-2	CASGPVRTF	TGTGCCAGTGGCCCGGTGAGGACCTTC
TRBD1	few	TRBV5-1	TRBJ1-2	CASSYGGTAYGYTF	TGCGCCAGCAGCTATGGAGGGACAGCGTATGGCTACACCTTC
-	-	TRBV12-5	TRBJ2-3	CASAPSTDTQYF	TGTGCTAGTGCTCCGAGCACAGATACGCAGTATTTT